What follows is one T cell receptor beta chain and its context. The entry originates in a study of T cells in Graves' hyperthyroidism and ophthalmopathy. Unmatched junction bases numbered 10, after V lost 2 bases and J lost 3 bases. This CDR3 is 17 amino acids long. Germline V lookup: CDR1 ENHRY, CDR2 SYGVKD. The CDR3 regions of TCR beta were amplified from RNA transcripts. HTBI primers drove first-round RT-PCR of the TCR CDR3. TCRdb processed the multiplex PCR reads anew with MiXCR; each CDR3 protein has one entry. The sample has fewer than 900,000 distinct CDR3 sequences, approximately 18% seen once.

The chain is built from TRBV10-3 and TRBJ1-2; 9 nucleotides match TRBD1. The TCR sequence derives from a woman between 45 and 65 years old with Graves' hyperthyroidism that later progressed to Graves' ophthalmopathy. Input material: blood. The CDR3 protein is CAISETPGTGWDYGYTF. CDR3 DNA sequence: TGTGCCATCAGTGAGACGCCTGGGACAGGGTGGGACTATGGCTACACCTTC.